The 21 T cell receptor beta chains below were found in one sample sequenced in a study of OX40 agonist ivuxolimab in advanced cancers. Using immunoSEQ multiplex PCR, the repertoire was profiled, and TCRdb retains in-frame clones only, with some absent. The sample lists 75,000 to 100,000 clones, 87% occurring once. The sequences come from CD4+ or CD8+ T cells sorted from blood, collected in a trial of the OX40 agonist ivuxolimab. These receptors were obtained from an adult with an advanced solid tumor such as melanoma, head and neck, liver or kidney cancer.

V usage is TRBV2 and J usage is TRBJ2-2; tentative D call: TRBD2 (7 bases). V lost 0 bases and J 6 bases, leaving 14 bases between the germline ends. The V gene's germline CDR1 is SNHLY and CDR2 FYNNEI. This CDR3 contains 16 residues. The CDR3 DNA reads TGTGCCAGCAGTGAAGCGCTTCGGGGGGCTGCCGGGGAGCTGTTTTTT. It yields the protein CASSEALRGAAGELFF.

The V call is TRBV25-1, the J call TRBJ1-6; 7 bases match TRBD1. V shed 6 bases and J 9 bases; nucleotides not matched to a gene: 8. The CDR3 covers 14 residues. Per germline, CDR1 MGHDK and CDR2 SYGVNS. Here the CDR3 DNA reads TGTGCCAGCAGCGGGGAGGGGGCCGGTTCACCCCTCCACTTT. Translated, it gives CASSGEGAGSPLHF.

The chain links TRBV5-6 to TRBJ2-7; a weak D match, TRBD1 (5 bases). The germline V and J ends were trimmed by 4 bases and 2 bases, with 16 bases remaining between them. The CDR3 covers 15 residues. Germline V gene lookup returns CDR1 SGHDT and CDR2 YYEEEE. CDR3 loop: CASSLGTGTTYEQYF. In DNA, the CDR3 is TGTGCCAGCAGCCTGGGTACAGGAACCACCTACGAGCAGTACTTC.

This chain links TRBV6-4 with TRBJ1-2; 8 bases line up with TRBD1. V lost 3 bases and J lost 8; bases outside the gene matches: 11. Germline CDR1 is MRHNA and CDR2 is SNTAGT. There are 15 residues in the CDR3. The DNA for the CDR3 is TGTGCCAGCAGTGAATCGCCGACAGGGGCTTCAGGCTACACCTTC. Protein sequence: CASSESPTGASGYTF.

In DNA form, the CDR3 reads TGTGCCAGCAGTTTTCGGGACAGGCCCAATCAGCCCCAGCATTTT. Its protein product is CASSFRDRPNQPQHF. J is TRBJ1-5 and V is TRBV28; 8 nucleotides agree with TRBD1. The CDR3 runs 15 residues. V was clipped by 3 bases and J by 3 bases; unmatched bases: 4. Germline V lookup: CDR1 MDHEN, CDR2 SYDVKM.

The chain has TRBV11-2 and TRBJ1-5; TRBD1 might be the D (5 bases). Germline CDR1 is SGHAT and CDR2 is FQNNGV. The CDR3 sequence is 13 residues long. V was clipped by 3 bases and J by 7 bases, with 10 bases between them. CDR3 nucleotides: TGTGCCAGCAGCTTGAGGGGCGGGCAGCCCCAGCATTTT. Translating it yields CASSLRGGQPQHF.

This clone occurred a few times. This chain joins TRBV29-1 and TRBJ1-1, with TRBD1 matching 8 bases. The CDR3 has 15 residues. V was clipped by 4 bases and J by 6 bases; unmatched bases: 13. Germline V CDR1 and CDR2: SQVTM, ANQGSEA. The CDR3 protein is CSVVFPRGRMAEAFF. CDR3 DNA sequence: TGCAGCGTTGTGTTCCCCAGGGGGCGGATGGCTGAAGCTTTCTTT.

This clone has just one count. The chain uses TRBV5-4 and TRBJ2-1; D could derive from TRBD1 or TRBD2 (6 bases each). Germline CDR1 and CDR2: SGHNT and YYREEE (reference sequence). This CDR3 is built from 14 residues. Trimming cost V 4 bases and J 9 bases, with 17 bases left between them. The CDR3 nucleotides are TGTGCCAGCAGCGTCCCGGGGGCAGGTTCTGAGCAGTTCTTC. This encodes CASSVPGAGSEQFF.

This clone was observed a handful of times. CDR3 nucleotides: TGTGCCAGCAGCCCAGACAGTAGAGAGACCCAGTACTTC. This encodes CASSPDSRETQYF. The chain is built from TRBV7-2 and TRBJ2-5; tentative D call: TRBD1 (5 bases). V was cut by 5 bases and J by 4 bases, with 11 bases left in between. The CDR3 consists of 13 residues. The germline gives CDR1 SGHTA, CDR2 FQGNSA.

This clone was observed a single time. The chain joins TRBV9 to TRBJ2-3; a weak D match, TRBD2 (6 bases). This CDR3 is built from 15 residues. V was cut by 4 bases and J by 1 base, with 13 bases left in between. Per the germline V gene, CDR1 is SGDLS and CDR2 is YYNGEE. CDR3 region: CASSFLSGGTDTQYF. DNA of the CDR3: TGTGCCAGCAGCTTCCTTAGCGGAGGCACAGATACGCAGTATTTT.

The chain recombines TRBV30 with TRBJ2-7; 9 bases are shared with TRBD1. Germline V gene lookup returns CDR1 GTSNPN and CDR2 SVGIG (reference sequence). The CDR3 is 14 residues long. The V and J ends lost 3 bases and 9 bases, in that order; junction bases with no gene match: 12. This CDR3 is CAWRTTGGATRQYF. The CDR3 nucleotides read TGTGCCTGGAGAACAACAGGGGGCGCAACGCGGCAGTACTTC.

J is TRBJ2-1 and V is TRBV25-1, with D possibly being TRBD2 (5 bases). CDR1 and CDR2 from the germline V gene are MGHDK and SYGVNS. This CDR3 comprises 16 residues. The V end was cut by 3 bases, the J end by 0 bases, with 12 bases between. The CDR3, as DNA: TGTGCCAGCAGTGATCCCGTGGGGAGCTCCTACAATGAGCAGTTCTTC. This gives the protein CASSDPVGSSYNEQFF.

The chain combines TRBV5-1 with TRBJ2-1, with D possibly matching TRBD1 (6 bases). The CDR3 is 15 amino acids. V lost 5 bases to trimming and J lost 3 bases, with 15 bases between them. Germline V gene data show CDR1 as SGHRS and CDR2 as YFSETQ. CDR3 in amino acids: CASSNPGQSYNEQFF. The DNA for the CDR3 is TGCGCCAGCAGTAATCCGGGACAAAGCTACAATGAGCAGTTCTTC.

The V call is TRBV7-9, the J call TRBJ2-1, with 9 bases fitting TRBD1. CDR1 and CDR2 (germline): SEHNR, FQNEAQ (reference sequence). This CDR3 region has 16 residues. Unmatched junction bases numbered 8, after V lost 7 bases and J lost 1 base. The CDR3 DNA follows: TGTGCCAGCAACATACGACAGGGGGGTTCCTACAATGAGCAGTTCTTC. Translated: CASNIRQGGSYNEQFF.

The genes are TRBV30 and TRBJ2-3; 9 bases are shared with TRBD1. The CDR3 has 16 residues. From germline, CDR1 is GTSNPN and CDR2 SVGIG (reference sequence). Losses at the gene ends were 0 bases for V and 8 bases for J; bases not matched to a gene: 12. Here the CDR3 DNA reads TGTGCCTGGAGTGTACAGGGGGCCCTAGGATCGGTTACGCAGTATTTT. Protein product: CAWSVQGALGSVTQYF.

The chain joins TRBV18 to TRBJ1-5, with a possible D match to TRBD1 (6 bases). Germline CDR1 reads KGHSH; CDR2 reads LQKENI. CDR3 size: 14 residues. V lost 5 bases to trimming and J lost 7 bases, with 15 bases between them. The CDR3 here is CASSSAGEGQPQHF. In DNA, the CDR3 is TGTGCCAGCTCATCCGCAGGGGAAGGGCAGCCCCAGCATTTT.

The chain has TRBV6-5 and TRBJ2-7; no clear D. CDR3 length: 12 amino acids. CDR1 MNHEY and CDR2 SVGAGI come from the germline V gene. V was clipped by 0 bases and J by 5 bases, with 5 bases between them. The DNA for the CDR3 is TGTGCCAGCAGTTACTCGAGACACGAGCAGTACTTC. This translates into CASSYSRHEQYF.

The V gene is TRBV6-5, the J gene TRBJ1-1, with TRBD1 identical over 7 bases. V shed 7 bases and J 3 bases; nucleotides not matched to a gene: 8. CDR1 MNHEY and CDR2 SVGAGI come from the germline V gene. The CDR3 runs 14 residues. The CDR3 DNA follows: TGTGCCAGCACCGGGGGACAGCGTCACACTGAAGCTTTCTTT. Translation: CASTGGQRHTEAFF.

V and J are TRBV5-1 and TRBJ1-6; maybe TRBD1 (6 bases). Trimming left V 0 bases short and J 7 bases short, with 14 bases between. The CDR3 totals 16 residues. Germline CDR1 reads SGHRS; CDR2 reads YFSETQ. This CDR3 reads CASSLAGGQRNSPLHF. The CDR3 coding sequence is TGCGCCAGCAGCTTGGCGGGCGGACAGAGGAATTCACCCCTCCACTTT.

V usage is TRBV27 and J usage is TRBJ1-5; unclear D gene. Trimming took off 1 base at V and 3 bases at J, with 22 bases between the two ends. This CDR3 spans 19 amino acids. Germline CDR1 MNHEY, CDR2 SMNVEV (reference sequence). The CDR3 protein is CASSLYPSLAGRANQPQHF. In nucleotides, the CDR3 is TGTGCCAGCAGTTTATACCCCAGTTTGGCCGGGCGGGCCAATCAGCCCCAGCATTTT.

The chain uses TRBV2 and TRBJ2-5, with D possibly being TRBD1 or TRBD2 (5 bases each). Deletions cut 6 bases from V and 8 bases from J, with 19 bases between. Germline V gives CDR1 SNHLY, CDR2 FYNNEI. The CDR3 is 14 residues long. The CDR3 sequence is CASRRTRDVVTQYF. The CDR3 nucleotides read TGTGCCAGCAGACGAACACGGGACGTAGTAACCCAGTACTTC.